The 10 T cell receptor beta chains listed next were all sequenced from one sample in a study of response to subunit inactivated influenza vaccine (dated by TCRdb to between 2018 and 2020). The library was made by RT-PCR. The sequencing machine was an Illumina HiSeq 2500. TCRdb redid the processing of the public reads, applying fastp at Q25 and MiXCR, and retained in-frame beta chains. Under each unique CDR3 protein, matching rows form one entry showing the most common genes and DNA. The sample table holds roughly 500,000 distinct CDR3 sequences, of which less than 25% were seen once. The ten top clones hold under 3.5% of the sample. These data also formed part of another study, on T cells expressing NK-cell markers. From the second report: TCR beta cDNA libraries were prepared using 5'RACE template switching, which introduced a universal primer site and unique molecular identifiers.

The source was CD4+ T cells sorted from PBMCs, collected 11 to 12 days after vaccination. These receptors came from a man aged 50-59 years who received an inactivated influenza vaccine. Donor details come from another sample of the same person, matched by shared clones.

The CDR3 nucleotides read TGCAGTGCTCGCCCGCCGGGTCAGGTTAATTCACCCCTCCACTTT. Translated, it gives CSARPPGQVNSPLHF. The chain has TRBV20-1 and TRBJ1-6; D remains ambiguous. Germline assignment: CDR1 DFQATT and CDR2 SNEGSKA (reference sequence). The CDR3 consists of 15 residues. Deletions cut 5 bases from V and 6 bases from J, with 17 bases between.

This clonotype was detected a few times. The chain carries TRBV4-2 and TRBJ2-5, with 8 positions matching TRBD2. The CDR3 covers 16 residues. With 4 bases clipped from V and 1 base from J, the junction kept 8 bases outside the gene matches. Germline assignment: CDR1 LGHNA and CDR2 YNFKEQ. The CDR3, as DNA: TGTGCCAGCAGCCCCTGGCGGGGGGCCCTCCAAGAGACCCAGTACTTC. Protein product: CASSPWRGALQETQYF.

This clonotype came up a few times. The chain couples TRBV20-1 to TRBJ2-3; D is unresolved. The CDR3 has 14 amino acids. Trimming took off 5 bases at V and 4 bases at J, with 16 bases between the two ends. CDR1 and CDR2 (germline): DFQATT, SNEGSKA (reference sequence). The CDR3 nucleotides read TGCAGTGCTTTAAAAGGACCTCCCCCAGATACGCAGTATTTT. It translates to CSALKGPPPDTQYF.

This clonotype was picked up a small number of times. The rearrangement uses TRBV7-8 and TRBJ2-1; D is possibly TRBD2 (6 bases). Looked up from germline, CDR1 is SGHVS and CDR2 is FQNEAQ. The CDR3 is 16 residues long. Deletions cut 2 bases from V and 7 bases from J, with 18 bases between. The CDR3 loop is CASSLSRGSGGNEQFF. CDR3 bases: TGTGCCAGCAGCTTATCAAGAGGGTCCGGGGGAAATGAGCAGTTCTTC.

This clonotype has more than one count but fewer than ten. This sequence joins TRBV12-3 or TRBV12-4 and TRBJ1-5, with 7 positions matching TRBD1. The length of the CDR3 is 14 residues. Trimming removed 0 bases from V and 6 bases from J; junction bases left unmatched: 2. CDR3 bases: TGTGCCAGCAGTTTAGCACAGGGGACTCAGCCCCAGCATTTT. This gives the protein CASSLAQGTQPQHF.

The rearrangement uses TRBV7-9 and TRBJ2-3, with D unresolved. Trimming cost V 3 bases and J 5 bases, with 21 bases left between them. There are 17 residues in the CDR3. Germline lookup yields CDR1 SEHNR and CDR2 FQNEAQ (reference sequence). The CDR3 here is CASSFIGAAGIVDTQYF. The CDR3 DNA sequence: TGTGCCAGCAGCTTCATTGGCGCGGCTGGAATAGTAGATACGCAGTATTTT.

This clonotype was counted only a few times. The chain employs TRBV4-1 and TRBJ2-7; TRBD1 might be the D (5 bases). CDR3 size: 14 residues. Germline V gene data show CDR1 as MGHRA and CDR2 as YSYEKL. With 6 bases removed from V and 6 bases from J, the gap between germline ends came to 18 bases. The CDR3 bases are TGCGCCAGCAGTCTTGGGGCAAGAGTCCCCGAGCAGTACTTC. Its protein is CASSLGARVPEQYF.

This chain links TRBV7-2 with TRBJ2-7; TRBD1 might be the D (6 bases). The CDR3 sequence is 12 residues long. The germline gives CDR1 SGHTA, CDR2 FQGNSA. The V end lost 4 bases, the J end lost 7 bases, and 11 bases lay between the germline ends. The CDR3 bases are TGTGCCAGCAGCTCAGGGGTCGGGGAGCAGTACTTC. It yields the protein CASSSGVGEQYF.

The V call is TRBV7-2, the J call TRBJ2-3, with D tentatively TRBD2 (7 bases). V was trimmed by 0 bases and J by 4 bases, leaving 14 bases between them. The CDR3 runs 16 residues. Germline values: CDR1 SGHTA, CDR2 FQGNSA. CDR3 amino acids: CASSLAGGGGSDTQYF. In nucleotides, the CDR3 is TGTGCCAGCAGCTTAGCGGGCGGGGGCGGGTCAGATACGCAGTATTTT.

The CDR3, as DNA: TGTGCCAGCAGCTTAGCCACCGGGACAGGAAATTCAGCTTTCTTT. This translates into CASSLATGTGNSAFF. The chain employs TRBV7-2 and TRBJ1-1; 8 positions agree with TRBD1. V lost 0 bases to trimming and J lost 10 bases; unmatched junction nucleotides: 10. CDR3 size: 15 residues. Germline loops: CDR1 SGHTA, CDR2 FQGNSA.